This T cell receptor beta chain originates from a study of shared clonotypes between healthy human individuals. In the authors' workflow: Junction-only immunoSEQ sequences carried no quality scores, so filtering differed. This table comes from immunoSEQ multiplex PCR, and its TCRdb copy is limited to in-frame clones, with some not included. V, J and clone size derive from that table, while D and trimming were established from the DNA sequence. The table lists roughly 490,000 clones, around three quarters of them singletons. This receptor was taken from a woman between 40 and 50 years old in good health. Some clones in this sample may be carry-over from other donors' samples. The sample taken for sequencing was PBMCs.

In nucleotides, the CDR3 is TGTGCCATTTCCCCGGAGAGGGGCAGCAATGAGCAGTTCTTC. Residues: CAISPERGSNEQFF. The chain carries TRBV27 and TRBJ2-1; D is tentatively TRBD1 or TRBD2 (5 bases each). The CDR3 is 14 residues long. The germline gives CDR1 MNHEY, CDR2 SMNVEV (reference sequence). V dropped 10 bases and J dropped 6 bases, with 19 bases sitting between them.